This record covers a single TCR beta chain. Its cognate antigen is unknown. Via MiXCR, TCRdb re-called the reads, giving one row per CDR3 protein. The table lists more than 400,000 distinct CDR3 sequences, about 30% of them singletons. This record comes from a study of T cell repertoires in cytomegalovirus infection. About the study: Both a matching HLA type and CMV infection were indicated by public TCR beta signatures.

The V and J ends lost 4 bases and 0 bases respectively, with 12 bases between them. The CDR3 spans 15 residues. CDR1 and CDR2 (germline): LNHDA, SQIVND (reference sequence). The study, taken as a whole, reports: The cumulative frequency of public TCR beta families distinguished individuals who carried CMV together with the relevant HLA. What dominated the ex vivo response were HLA-C-restricted CMV-specific TCR beta clonotypes.

Sequenced sample: PBMCs. V gene TRBV19 combines with J gene TRBJ2-5, with D possibly TRBD2 on 6 matching bases. The sequence was obtained from a human donor in good health (CMV status not recorded). Some clones in this sample may be carry-over from other donors' samples. CDR3 sequence: CASSKGLGYQETQYF. The CDR3 region has the DNA TGTGCCAGTAGTAAGGGACTGGGGTACCAAGAGACCCAGTACTTC.